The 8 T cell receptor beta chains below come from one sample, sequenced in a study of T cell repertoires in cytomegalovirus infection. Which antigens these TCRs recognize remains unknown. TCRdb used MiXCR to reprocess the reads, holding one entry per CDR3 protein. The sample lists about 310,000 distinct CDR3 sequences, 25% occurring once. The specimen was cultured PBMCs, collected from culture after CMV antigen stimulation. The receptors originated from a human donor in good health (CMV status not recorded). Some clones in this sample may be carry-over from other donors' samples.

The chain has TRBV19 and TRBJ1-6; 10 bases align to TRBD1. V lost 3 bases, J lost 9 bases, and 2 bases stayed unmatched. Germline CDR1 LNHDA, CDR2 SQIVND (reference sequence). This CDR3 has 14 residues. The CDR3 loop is CASSIRDRGSPLHF. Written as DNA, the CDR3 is TGTGCCAGTAGTATTCGGGACAGGGGTTCACCCCTCCACTTT.

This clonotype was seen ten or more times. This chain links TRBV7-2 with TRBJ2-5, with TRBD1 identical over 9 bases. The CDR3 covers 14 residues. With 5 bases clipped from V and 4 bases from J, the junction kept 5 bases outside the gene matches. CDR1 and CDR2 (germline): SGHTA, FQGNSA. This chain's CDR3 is CASSRDRAGETQYF. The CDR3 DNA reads TGTGCCAGCAGCCGGGACAGGGCGGGAGAGACCCAGTACTTC.

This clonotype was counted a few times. The CDR3 DNA follows: TGTGCCATCAGTGAGTCTCTCAGGGCCTACGAGCAGTACTTC. Residues: CAISESLRAYEQYF. This chain uses TRBV10-3 with TRBJ2-7; D possibly corresponds to TRBD1 (5 bases). V dropped 0 bases and J dropped 2 bases, with 8 bases sitting between them. The CDR3 is made up of 14 amino acids. Germline V gives CDR1 ENHRY, CDR2 SYGVKD.

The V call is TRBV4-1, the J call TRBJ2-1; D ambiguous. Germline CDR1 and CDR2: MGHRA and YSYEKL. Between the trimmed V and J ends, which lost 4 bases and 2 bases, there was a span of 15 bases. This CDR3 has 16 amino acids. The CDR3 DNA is TGCGCCAGCAGCCTAGCTTCCGCGTCTACCTACAATGAGCAGTTCTTC. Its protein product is CASSLASASTYNEQFF.

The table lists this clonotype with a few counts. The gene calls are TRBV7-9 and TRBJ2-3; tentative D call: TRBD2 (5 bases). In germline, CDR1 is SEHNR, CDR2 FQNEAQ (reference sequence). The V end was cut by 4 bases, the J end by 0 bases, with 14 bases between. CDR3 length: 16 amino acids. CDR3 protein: CASSSDDYLSTDTQYF. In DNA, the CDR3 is TGTGCCAGCAGCTCAGACGACTACCTGAGCACAGATACGCAGTATTTT.

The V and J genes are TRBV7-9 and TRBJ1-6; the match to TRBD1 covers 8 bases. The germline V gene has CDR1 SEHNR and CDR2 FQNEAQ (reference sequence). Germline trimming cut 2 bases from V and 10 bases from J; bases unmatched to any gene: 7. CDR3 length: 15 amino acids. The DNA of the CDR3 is TGTGCCAGCAGCTTATATCAGGGGGCAGGATCACCCCTCCACTTT. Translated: CASSLYQGAGSPLHF.

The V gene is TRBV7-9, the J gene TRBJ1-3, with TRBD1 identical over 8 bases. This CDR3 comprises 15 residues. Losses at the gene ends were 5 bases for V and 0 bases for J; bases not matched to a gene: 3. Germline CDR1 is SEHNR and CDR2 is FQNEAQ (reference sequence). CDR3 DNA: TGTGCCAGCAGCACGGACAGGGTCTCTGGAAACACCATATATTTT. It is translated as CASSTDRVSGNTIYF.

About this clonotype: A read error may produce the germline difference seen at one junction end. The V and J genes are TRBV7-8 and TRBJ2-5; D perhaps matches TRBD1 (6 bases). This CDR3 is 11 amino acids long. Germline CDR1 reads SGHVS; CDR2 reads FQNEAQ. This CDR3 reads CASSNQGIPNF. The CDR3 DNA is TGTGCCAGCAGCAATCAGGGGATCCCCAACTTC.